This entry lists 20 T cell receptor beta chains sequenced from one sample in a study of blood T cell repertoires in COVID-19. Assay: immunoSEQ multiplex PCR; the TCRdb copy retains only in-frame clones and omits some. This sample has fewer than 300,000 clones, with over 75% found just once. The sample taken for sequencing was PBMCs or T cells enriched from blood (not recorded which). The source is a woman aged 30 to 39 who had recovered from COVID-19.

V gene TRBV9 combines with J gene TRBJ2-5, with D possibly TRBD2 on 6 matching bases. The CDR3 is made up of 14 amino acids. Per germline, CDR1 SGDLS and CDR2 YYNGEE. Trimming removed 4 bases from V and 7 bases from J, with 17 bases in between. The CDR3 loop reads CASSPASESGTQYF. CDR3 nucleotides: TGTGCCAGCAGCCCCGCTAGCGAGTCAGGGACCCAGTACTTC.

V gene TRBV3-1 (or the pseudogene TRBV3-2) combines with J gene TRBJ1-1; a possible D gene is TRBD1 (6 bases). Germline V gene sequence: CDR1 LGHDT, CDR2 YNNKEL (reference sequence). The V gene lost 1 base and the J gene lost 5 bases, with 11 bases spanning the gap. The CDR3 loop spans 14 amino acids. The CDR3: CASSQVSQGTEAFF. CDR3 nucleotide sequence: TGTGCCAGCAGCCAAGTTTCACAGGGAACTGAAGCTTTCTTT.

The CDR3 DNA follows: TGTGCCAGCACTCGAACAGGGGAGAGTAATCAGCCCCAGCATTTT. Its protein is CASTRTGESNQPQHF. This sequence joins TRBV6-5 and TRBJ1-5; TRBD1 matches at 7 bases. The CDR3 consists of 15 residues. The germline CDR1 and CDR2 sequences are MNHEY and SVGAGI. V shed 7 bases and J 4 bases; nucleotides not matched to a gene: 10.

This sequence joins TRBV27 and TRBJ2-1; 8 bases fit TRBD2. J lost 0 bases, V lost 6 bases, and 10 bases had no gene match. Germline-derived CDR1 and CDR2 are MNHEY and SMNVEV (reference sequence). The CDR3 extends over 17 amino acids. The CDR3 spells CASSTEIAGSSYNEQFF. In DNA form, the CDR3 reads TGTGCCAGCAGCACCGAAATAGCGGGGAGCTCCTACAATGAGCAGTTCTTC.

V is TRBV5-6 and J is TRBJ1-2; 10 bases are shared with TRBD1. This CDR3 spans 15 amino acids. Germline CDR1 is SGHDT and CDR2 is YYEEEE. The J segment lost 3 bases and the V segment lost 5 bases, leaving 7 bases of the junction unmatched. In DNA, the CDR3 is TGTGCCAGCAGTCCTGGACAGGGGGTATACTATGGCTACACCTTC. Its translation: CASSPGQGVYYGYTF.

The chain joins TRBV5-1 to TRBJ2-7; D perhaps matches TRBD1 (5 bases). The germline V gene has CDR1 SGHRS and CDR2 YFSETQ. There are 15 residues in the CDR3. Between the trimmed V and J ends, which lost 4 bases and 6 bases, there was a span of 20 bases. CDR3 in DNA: TGCGCCAGCAGCATTTTACAGGTCGGGTCCCCCGAGCAGTACTTC. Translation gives CASSILQVGSPEQYF. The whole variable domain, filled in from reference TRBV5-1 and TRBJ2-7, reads KAGVTQTPRYLIKTRGQQVTLSCSPISGHRSVSWYQQTPGQGLQFLFEYFSETQRNKGNFPGRFSGRQFSNSRSEMNVSTLELGDSALYLCASSILQVGSPEQYFGPGTRLTVT.

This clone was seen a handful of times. DNA of the CDR3: TGTGCCAGTACCCTCAAACTGACAGGGGGCAATCAGCCCCAGCATTTT. It is translated as CASTLKLTGGNQPQHF. V gene TRBV19 combines with J gene TRBJ1-5, with 8 bases that match TRBD1. Looked up from germline, CDR1 is LNHDA and CDR2 is SQIVND (reference sequence). The J segment lost 2 bases and the V segment lost 7 bases, leaving 10 bases of the junction unmatched. The CDR3 is 16 amino acids.

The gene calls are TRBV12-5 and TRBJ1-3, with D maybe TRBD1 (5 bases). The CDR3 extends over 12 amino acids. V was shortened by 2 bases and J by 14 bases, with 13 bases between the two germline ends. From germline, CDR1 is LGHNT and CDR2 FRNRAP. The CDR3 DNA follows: TGTGCTAGTGGTTTGTCACAGACAGCACTATATTTT. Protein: CASGLSQTALYF.

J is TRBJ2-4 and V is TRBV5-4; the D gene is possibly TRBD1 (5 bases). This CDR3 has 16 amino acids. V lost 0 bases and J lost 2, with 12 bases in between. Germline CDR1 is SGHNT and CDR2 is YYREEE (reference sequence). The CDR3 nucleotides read TGTGCCAGCAGCTTGGGAGGTGACAGTTCCAAAAACATTCAGTACTTC. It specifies CASSLGGDSSKNIQYF.

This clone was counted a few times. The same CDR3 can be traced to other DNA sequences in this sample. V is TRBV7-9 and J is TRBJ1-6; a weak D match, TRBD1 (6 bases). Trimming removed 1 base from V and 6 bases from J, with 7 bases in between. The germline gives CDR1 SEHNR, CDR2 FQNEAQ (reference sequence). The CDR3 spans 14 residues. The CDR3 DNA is TGTGCCAGCAGCTTAGGGACAGCTAATTCACCCCTCCACTTT. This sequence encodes CASSLGTANSPLHF. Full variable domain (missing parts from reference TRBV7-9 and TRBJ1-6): DTGVSQNPRHKITKRGQNVTFRCDPISEHNRLYWYRQTLGQGPEFLTYFQNEAQLEKSRLLSDRFSAERPKGSFSTLEIQRTEQGDSAMYLCASSLGTANSPLHFGNGTRLTVT.

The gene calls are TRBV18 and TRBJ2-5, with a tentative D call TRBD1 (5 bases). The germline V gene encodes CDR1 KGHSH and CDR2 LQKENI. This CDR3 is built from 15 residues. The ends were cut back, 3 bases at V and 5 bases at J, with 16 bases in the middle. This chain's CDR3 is CASSPSQGSGETQYF. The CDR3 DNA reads TGTGCCAGCTCACCCAGCCAGGGTTCGGGCGAGACCCAGTACTTC.

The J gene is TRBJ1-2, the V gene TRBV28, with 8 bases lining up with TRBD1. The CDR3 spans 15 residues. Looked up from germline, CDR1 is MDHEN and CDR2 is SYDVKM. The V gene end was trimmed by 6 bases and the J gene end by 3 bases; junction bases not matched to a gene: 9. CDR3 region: CASSSWTGFDYGYTF. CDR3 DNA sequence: TGTGCCAGCAGCTCATGGACAGGGTTTGACTATGGCTACACCTTC.

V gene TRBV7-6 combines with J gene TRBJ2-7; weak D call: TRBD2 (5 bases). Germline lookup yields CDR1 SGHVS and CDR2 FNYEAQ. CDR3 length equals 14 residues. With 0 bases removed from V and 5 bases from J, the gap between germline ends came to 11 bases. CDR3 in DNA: TGTGCCAGCAGCTTAGCGGGGATGGGAGACGAGCAGTACTTC. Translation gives CASSLAGMGDEQYF.

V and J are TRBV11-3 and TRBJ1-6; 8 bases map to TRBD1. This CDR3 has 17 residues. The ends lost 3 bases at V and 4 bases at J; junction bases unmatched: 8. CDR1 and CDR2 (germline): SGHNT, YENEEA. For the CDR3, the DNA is TGTGCCAGCAGCTTTCCCGACAGGGGCCCTTATAATTCACCCCTCCACTTT. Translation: CASSFPDRGPYNSPLHF.

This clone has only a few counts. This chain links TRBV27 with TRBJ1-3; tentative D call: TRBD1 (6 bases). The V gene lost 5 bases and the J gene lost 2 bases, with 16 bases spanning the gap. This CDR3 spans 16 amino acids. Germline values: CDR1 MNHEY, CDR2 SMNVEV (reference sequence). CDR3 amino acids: CASSTLQGSTGNTIYF. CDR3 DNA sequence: TGTGCCAGCAGTACCCTACAGGGCTCTACTGGAAACACCATATATTTT.

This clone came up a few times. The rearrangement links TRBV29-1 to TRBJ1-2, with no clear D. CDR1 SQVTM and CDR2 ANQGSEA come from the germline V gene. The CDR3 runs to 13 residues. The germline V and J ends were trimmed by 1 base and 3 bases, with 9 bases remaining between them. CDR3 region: CSVEGFGDYGYTF. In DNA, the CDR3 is TGCAGCGTTGAAGGTTTCGGGGACTATGGCTACACCTTC.

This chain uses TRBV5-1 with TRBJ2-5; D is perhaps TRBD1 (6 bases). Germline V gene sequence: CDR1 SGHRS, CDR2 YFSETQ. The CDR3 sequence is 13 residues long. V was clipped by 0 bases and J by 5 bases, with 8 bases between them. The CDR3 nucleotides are TGCGCCAGCAGCTTGGACAGGGTCGAGACCCAGTACTTC. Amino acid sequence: CASSLDRVETQYF.

This CDR3 is CASSQERLESTDTQYF. DNA of the CDR3: TGTGCCAGCAGCCAAGAGCGATTAGAAAGCACAGATACGCAGTATTTT. This sequence joins TRBV3-1 (or the pseudogene TRBV3-2) and TRBJ2-3; no firm D call. Germline V gives CDR1 LGHDT, CDR2 YNNKEL (reference sequence). Trimming removed 0 bases from V and 0 bases from J, with 10 bases in between. This CDR3 is 16 amino acids long.

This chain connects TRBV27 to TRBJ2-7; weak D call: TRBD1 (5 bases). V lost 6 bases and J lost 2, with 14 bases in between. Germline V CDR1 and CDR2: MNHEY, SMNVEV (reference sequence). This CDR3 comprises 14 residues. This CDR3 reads CASRDIEYTYEQYF. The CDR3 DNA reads TGTGCCAGCAGGGACATCGAATATACCTACGAGCAGTACTTC.

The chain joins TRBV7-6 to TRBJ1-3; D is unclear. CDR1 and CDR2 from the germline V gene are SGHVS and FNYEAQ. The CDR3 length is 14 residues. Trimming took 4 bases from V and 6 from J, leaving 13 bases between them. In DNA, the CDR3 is TGTGCCAGCAGCTCGAGCGGTCAGGAAAACACCATATATTTT. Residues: CASSSSGQENTIYF.